This TCR beta chain originates from a study of regulatory T cells in long-lasting Graves disease. Notes on the study in general: Newly diagnosed Graves' patients had higher TCR diversity than persistent ones.

Time point here: persistent/refractory GD, antithyroid drugs over 5 years with positive TRAb. Extracted RNA from PBMCs served as the source of the TCR library. Graves' disease diagnoses used American Thyroid Association guidelines. It was an endocrinology department in Xi'an, China, that provided the patients. Of note for this clonotype: Its antigen is unknown.

HTBI primers from iRepertoire and Arm-PCR of CDR3 regions yielded the TCR beta libraries. Under the authors' procedure: Detected in the samples were about 60 TRBV and 14 TRBJ segments. Using its own MiXCR run on the multiplex PCR reads, TCRdb lists one record per CDR3 protein. These V and J calls rely on TCRdb rather than the paper's analysis. The sample has 500,000 to 800,000 distinct CDR3 sequences, about 32% seen once. The germline CDR1 and CDR2 sequences are KGHSH and LQKENI. With V trimmed by 3 bases and J by 7 bases, 9 bases remained unmatched. There are 16 residues in the CDR3. The gene calls are TRBV18 and TRBJ2-4, with 10 positions matching TRBD1. The sequence derives from a female donor with Graves disease. The specimen was peripheral blood mononuclear cells (PBMCs), collected when the disease was refractory, from a patient treated with antithyroid drugs. This CDR3 is CASSPSSGQGLNIQYF. The CDR3 DNA is TGTGCCAGCTCACCTAGCTCGGGACAGGGGCTGAACATTCAGTACTTC.